This TCR beta chain was captured in a study of T cells and Merkel cell carcinoma outcomes. General observations from the study: In Merkel cell carcinoma, repertoire and T-cell density reportedly predicted outcomes.

Some clones are missing from TCRdb's copy, which holds only in-frame ones; the method was immunoSEQ multiplex PCR. The profile shows around 1,100 clones, approximately 90% of them singletons. On this clone: What it recognizes is unknown.

The specimen sequenced was tumor tissue from Merkel cell carcinoma. This receptor was obtained from a human donor with Merkel cell carcinoma.

The CDR3 region has the DNA TGTGCCAGCAGTTTACGGGGGACAGGGGGAACCTACACCTTC. Translation gives CASSLRGTGGTYTF. J is TRBJ1-2 and V is TRBV27; 11 nucleotides match TRBD1. The CDR3 is 14 amino acids. Germline lookup yields CDR1 MNHEY and CDR2 SMNVEV (reference sequence). The V and J ends lost 2 bases and 10 bases, in that order; junction bases with no gene match: 6.